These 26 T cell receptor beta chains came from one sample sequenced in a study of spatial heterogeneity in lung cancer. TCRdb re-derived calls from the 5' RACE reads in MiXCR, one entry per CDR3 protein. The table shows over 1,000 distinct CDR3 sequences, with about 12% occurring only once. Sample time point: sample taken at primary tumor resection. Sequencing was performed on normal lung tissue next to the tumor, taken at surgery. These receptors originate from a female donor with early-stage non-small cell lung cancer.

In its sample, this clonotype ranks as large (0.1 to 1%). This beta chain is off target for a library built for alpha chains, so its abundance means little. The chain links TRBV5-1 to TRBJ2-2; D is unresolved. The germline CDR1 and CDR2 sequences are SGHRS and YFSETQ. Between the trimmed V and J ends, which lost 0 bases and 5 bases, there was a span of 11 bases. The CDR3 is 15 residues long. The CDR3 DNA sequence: TGCGCCAGCAGCTTGGATGCCTGGGATACCGGGGAGCTGTTTTTT. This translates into CASSLDAWDTGELFF.

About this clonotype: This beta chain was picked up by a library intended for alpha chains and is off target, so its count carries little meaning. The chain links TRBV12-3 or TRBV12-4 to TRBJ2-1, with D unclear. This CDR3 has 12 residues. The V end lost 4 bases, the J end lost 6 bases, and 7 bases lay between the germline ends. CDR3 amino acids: CASSSLSNEQFF. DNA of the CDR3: TGTGCCAGCAGTTCCCTTAGCAATGAGCAGTTCTTC.

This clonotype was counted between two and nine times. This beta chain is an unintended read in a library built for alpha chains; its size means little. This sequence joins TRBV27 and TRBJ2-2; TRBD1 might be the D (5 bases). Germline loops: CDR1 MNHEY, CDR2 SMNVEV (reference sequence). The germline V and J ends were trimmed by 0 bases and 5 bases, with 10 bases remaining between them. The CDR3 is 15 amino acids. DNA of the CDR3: TGTGCCAGCAGTTTATCCAGGGCCGGTACCGGGGAGCTGTTTTTT. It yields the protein CASSLSRAGTGELFF.

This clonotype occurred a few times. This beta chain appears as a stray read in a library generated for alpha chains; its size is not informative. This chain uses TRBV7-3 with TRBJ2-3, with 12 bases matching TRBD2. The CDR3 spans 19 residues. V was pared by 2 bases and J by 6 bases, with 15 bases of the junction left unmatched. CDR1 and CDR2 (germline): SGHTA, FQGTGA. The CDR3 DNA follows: TGTGCCAGCAGCTTAGGGTTGCTAGCGGGAGGGCCCCACACGGATACGCAGTATTTT. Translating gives CASSLGLLAGGPHTDTQYF.

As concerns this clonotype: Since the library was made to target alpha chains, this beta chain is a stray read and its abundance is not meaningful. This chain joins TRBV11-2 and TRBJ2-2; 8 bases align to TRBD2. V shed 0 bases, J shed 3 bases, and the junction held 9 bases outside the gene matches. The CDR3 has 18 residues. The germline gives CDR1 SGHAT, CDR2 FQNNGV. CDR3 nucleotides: TGTGCCAGCAGCTTAGAGCTAGCGGGTACGCGCGACACCGGGGAGCTGTTTTTT. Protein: CASSLELAGTRDTGELFF.

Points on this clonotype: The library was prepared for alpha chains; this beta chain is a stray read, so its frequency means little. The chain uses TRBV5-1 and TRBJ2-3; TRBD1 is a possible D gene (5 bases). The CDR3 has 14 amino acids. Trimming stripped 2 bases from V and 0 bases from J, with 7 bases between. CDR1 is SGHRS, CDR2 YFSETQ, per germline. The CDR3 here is CASSFGQSTDTQYF. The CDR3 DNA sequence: TGCGCCAGCAGCTTCGGACAAAGCACAGATACGCAGTATTTT.

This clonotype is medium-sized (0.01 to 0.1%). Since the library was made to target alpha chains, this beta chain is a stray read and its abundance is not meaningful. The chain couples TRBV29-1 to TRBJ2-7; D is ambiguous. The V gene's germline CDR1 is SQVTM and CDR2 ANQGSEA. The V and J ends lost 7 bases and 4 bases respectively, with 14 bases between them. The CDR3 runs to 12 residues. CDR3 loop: CSGITTLYEQYF. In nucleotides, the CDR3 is TGCAGCGGCATCACTACCCTGTACGAGCAGTACTTC.

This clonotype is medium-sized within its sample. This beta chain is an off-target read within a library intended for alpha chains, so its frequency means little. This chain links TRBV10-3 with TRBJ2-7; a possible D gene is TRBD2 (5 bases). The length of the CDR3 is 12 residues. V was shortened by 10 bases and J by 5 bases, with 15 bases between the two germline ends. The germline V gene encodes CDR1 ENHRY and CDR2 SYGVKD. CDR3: CATAGPADEQYF. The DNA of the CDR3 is TGTGCCACCGCTGGACCAGCGGACGAGCAGTACTTC.

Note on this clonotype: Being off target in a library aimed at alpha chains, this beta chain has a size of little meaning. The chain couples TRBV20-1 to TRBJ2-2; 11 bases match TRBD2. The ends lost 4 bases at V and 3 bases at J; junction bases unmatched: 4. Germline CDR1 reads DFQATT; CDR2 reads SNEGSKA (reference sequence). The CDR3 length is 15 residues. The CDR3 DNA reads TGCAGTGCTAAAACTAGCGGGAGAGACACCGGGGAGCTGTTTTTT. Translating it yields CSAKTSGRDTGELFF.

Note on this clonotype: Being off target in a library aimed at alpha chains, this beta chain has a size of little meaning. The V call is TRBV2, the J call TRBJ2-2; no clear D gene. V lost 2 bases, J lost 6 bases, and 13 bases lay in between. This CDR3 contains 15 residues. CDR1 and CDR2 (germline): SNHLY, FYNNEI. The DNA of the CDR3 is TGTGCCAGCAGTGAAAATTCCCAGCGCGCCGGGGAGCTGTTTTTT. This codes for CASSENSQRAGELFF.

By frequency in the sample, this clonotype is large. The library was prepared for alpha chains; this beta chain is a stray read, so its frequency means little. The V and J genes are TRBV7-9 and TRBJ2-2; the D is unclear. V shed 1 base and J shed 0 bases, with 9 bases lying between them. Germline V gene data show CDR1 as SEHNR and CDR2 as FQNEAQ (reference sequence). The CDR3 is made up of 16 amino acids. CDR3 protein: CASSLDFATNTGELFF. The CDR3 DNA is TGTGCCAGCAGCTTAGACTTTGCTACGAACACCGGGGAGCTGTTTTTT.

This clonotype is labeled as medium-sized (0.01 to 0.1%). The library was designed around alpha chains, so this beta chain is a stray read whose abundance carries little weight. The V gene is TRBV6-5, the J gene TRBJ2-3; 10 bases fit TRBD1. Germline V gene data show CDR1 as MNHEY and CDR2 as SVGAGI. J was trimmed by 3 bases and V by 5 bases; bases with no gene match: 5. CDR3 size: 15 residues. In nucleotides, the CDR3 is TGTGCCAGCAGTGACAGGGGGCATGGGACAGATACGCAGTATTTT. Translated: CASSDRGHGTDTQYF.

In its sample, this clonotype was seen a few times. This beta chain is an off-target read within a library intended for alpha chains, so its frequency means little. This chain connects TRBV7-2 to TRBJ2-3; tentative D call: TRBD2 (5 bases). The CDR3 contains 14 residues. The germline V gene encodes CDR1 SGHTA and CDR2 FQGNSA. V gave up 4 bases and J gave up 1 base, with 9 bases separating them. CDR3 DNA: TGTGCCAGCAGCTCGGACTTTCGCACAGATACGCAGTATTTT. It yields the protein CASSSDFRTDTQYF.

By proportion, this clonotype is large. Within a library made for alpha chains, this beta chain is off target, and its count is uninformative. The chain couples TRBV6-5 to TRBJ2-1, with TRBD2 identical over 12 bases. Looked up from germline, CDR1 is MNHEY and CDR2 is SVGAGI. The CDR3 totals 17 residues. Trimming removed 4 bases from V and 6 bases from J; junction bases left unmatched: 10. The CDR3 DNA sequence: TGTGCCAGCAGTTCATCTAGCGGGAGGGCCCTCCGCAATGAGCAGTTCTTC. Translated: CASSSSSGRALRNEQFF.

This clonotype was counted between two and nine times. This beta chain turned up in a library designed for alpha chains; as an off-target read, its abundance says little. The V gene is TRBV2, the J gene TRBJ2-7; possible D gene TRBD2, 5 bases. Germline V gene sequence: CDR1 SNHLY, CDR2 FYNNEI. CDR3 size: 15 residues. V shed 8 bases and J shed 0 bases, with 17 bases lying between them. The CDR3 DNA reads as TGTGCCAGCTCATATGGTCGAGGGAGCTCCTACGAGCAGTACTTC. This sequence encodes CASSYGRGSSYEQYF. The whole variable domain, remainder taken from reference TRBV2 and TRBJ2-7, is EPEVTQTPSHQVTQMGQEVILRCVPISNHLYFYWYRQILGQKVEFLVSFYNNEISEKSEIFDDQFSVERPDGSNFTLKIRSTKLEDSAMYFCASSYGRGSSYEQYFGPGTRLTVT.

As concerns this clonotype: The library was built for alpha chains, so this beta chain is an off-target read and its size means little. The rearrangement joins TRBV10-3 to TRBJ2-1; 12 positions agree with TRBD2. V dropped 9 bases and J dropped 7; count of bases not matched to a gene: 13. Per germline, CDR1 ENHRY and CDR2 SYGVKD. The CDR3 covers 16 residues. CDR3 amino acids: CAIRTSGAGERNEQFF. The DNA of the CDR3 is TGTGCCATTCGGACTAGCGGGGCGGGGGAGAGAAATGAGCAGTTCTTC.

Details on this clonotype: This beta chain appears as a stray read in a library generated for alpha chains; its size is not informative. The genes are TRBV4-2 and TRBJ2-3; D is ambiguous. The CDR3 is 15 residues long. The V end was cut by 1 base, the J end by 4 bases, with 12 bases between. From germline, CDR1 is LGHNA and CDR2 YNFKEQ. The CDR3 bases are TGTGCCAGCAGCCAAGTCGACATACGCCCAGATACGCAGTATTTT. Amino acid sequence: CASSQVDIRPDTQYF.

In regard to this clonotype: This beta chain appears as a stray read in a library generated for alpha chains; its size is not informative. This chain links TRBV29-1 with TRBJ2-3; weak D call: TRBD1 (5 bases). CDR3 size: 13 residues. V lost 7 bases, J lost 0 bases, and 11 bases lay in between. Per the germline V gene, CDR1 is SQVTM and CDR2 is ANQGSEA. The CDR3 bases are TGCAGCGGACAGCGAACTAGCACAGATACGCAGTATTTT. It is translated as CSGQRTSTDTQYF.

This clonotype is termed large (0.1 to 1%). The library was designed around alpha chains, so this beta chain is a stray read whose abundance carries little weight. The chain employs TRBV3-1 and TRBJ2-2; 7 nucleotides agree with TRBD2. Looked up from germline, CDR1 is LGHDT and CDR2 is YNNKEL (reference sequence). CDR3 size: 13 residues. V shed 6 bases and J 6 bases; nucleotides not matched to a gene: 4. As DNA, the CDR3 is TGTGCCAGCAGGCCTAGCGGCGCCGGGGAGCTGTTTTTT. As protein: CASRPSGAGELFF.

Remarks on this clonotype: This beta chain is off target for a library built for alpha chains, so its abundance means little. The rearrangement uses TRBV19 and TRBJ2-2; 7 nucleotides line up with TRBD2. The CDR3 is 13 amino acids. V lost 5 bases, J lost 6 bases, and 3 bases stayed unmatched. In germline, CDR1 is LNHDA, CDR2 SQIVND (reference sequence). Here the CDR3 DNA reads TGTGCCAGTAGTTTTGGACTAGCCGGGGAGCTGTTTTTT. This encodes CASSFGLAGELFF. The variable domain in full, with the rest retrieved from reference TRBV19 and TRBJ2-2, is DGGITQSPKYLFRKEGQNVTLSCEQNLNHDAMYWYRQDPGQGLRLIYYSQIVNDFQKGDIAEGYSVSREKKESFPLTVTSAQKNPTAFYLCASSFGLAGELFFGEGSRLTVL.

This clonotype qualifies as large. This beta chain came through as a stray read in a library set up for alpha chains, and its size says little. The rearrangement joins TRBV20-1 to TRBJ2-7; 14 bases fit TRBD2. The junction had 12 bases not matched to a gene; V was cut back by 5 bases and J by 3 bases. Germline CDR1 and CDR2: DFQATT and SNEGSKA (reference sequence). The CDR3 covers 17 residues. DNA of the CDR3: TGCAGTGCTCGCCCCGGGACTAGCGGGGGCCCTGGCTACGAGCAGTACTTC. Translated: CSARPGTSGGPGYEQYF.

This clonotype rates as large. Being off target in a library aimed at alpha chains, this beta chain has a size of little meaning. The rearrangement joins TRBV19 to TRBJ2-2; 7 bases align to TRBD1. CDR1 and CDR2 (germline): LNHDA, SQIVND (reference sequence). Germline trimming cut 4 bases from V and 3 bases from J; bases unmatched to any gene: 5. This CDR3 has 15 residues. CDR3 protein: CASSTGQLYTGELFF. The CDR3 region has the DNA TGTGCCAGTAGTACGGGACAGCTGTACACCGGGGAGCTGTTTTTT.

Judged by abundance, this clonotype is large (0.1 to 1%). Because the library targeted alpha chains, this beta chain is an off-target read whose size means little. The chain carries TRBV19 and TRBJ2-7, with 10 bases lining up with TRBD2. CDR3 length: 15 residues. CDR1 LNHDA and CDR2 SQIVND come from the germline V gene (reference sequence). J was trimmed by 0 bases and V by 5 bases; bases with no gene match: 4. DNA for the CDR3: TGTGCCAGTAGTCCAAGGACTAGCGGCTCCTACGAGCAGTACTTC. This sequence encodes CASSPRTSGSYEQYF.

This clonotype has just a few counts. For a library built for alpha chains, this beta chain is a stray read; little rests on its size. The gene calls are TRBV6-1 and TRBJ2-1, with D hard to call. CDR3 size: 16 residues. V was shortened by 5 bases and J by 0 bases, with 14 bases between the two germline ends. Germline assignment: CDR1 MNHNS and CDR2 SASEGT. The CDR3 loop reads CASSTDDWNSYNEQFF. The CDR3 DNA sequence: TGTGCCAGCAGTACCGACGACTGGAACTCCTACAATGAGCAGTTCTTC.

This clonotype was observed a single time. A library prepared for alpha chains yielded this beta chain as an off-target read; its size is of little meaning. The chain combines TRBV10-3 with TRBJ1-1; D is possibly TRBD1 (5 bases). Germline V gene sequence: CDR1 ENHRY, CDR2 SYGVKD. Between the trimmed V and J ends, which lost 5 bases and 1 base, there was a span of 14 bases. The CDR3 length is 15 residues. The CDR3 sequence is CAISRDGHQNTEAFF. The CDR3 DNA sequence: TGTGCCATCAGTCGCGACGGACACCAGAACACTGAAGCTTTCTTT.

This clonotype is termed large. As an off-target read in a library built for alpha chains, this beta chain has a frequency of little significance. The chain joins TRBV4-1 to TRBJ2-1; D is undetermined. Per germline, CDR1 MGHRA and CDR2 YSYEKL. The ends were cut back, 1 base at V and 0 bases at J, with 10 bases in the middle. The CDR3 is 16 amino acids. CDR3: CASSQVGLSSYNEQFF. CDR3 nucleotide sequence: TGCGCCAGCAGCCAAGTCGGGTTAAGCTCCTACAATGAGCAGTTCTTC.